This T cell receptor beta chain was observed in a study of beta chain features in type 1 diabetes. The study's findings and limits: For Type 1 diabetes patients, all four CD4+ subsets carried TCRB CDR3s that were moderately but significantly shorter. Shorter templates might be favored by PCR, equally in patients and controls.

The germline V gene has CDR1 SGDLS and CDR2 YYNGEE. The CDR3 extends over 17 amino acids. V lost 3 bases and J lost 2; bases outside the gene matches: 9. A few counts support this clone. What it recognizes is unknown. The entirety of the isolated RNA underwent reverse transcription, so expressed TCRB transcripts were sequenced. Data came from immunoSEQ multiplex PCR; TCRdb stores just in-frame clones and leaves some out. The table has roughly 300,000 clones, over 7% seen once; the top ten hold less than 1.2%. The TCR comes from a man aged 25-45 years with type 1 diabetes. The sequencing sample was made of central memory CD4+ T cells from blood. The chain couples TRBV9 to TRBJ2-3, with 10 bases matching TRBD2. In DNA, the CDR3 is TGTGCCAGCAGCGGTGACCTTAGCGGGGGGCTCACAGATACGCAGTATTTT. Translated: CASSGDLSGGLTDTQYF.